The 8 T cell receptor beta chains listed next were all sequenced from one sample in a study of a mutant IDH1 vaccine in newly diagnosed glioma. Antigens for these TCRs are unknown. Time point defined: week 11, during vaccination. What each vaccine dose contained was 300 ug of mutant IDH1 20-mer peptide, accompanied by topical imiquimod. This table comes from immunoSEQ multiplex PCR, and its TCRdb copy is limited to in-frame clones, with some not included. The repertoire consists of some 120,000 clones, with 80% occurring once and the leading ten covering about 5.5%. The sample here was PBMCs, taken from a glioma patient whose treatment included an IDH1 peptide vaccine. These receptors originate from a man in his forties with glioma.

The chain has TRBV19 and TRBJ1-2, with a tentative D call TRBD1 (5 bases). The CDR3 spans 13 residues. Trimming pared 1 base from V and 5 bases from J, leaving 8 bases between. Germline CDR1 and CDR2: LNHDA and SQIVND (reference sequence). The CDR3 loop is CASSIGTSYGYTF. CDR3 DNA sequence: TGTGCCAGTAGTATAGGGACAAGTTATGGCTACACCTTC.

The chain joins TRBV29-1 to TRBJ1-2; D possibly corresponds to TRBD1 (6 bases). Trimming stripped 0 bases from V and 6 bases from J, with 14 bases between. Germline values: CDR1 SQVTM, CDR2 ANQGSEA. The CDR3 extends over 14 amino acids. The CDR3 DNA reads TGCAGCGTTGAAGATGTGCGGGGGGCGCATGGCTACACCTTC. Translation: CSVEDVRGAHGYTF.

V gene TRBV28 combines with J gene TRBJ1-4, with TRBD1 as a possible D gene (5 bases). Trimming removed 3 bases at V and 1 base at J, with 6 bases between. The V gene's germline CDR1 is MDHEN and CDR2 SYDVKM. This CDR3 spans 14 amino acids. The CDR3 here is CASSFGGTNEKLFF. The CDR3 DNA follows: TGTGCCAGCAGTTTCGGGGGAACTAATGAAAAACTGTTTTTT.

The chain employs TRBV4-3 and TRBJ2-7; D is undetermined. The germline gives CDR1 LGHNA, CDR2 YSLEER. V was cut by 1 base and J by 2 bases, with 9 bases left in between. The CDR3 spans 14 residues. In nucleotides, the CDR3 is TGCGCCAGCAGCCAAGTTCCCACGGCCTACGAGCAGTACTTC. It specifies CASSQVPTAYEQYF.

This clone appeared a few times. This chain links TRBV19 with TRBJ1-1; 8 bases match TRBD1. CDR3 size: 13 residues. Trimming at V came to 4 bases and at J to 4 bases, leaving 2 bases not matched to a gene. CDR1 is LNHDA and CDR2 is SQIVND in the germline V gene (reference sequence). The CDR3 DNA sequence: TGTGCCAGTAGTAGCGACAGGGGCACTGAAGCTTTCTTT. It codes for CASSSDRGTEAFF.

CDR3 coding DNA: TGTGCCAGCAGTTACCCCTGGGGTGATGAGCAGTTCTTC. It translates to CASSYPWGDEQFF. V is TRBV6-5 and J is TRBJ2-1, with D unclear. The germline V gene has CDR1 MNHEY and CDR2 SVGAGI. V lost 2 bases and J lost 8, with 10 bases in between. The CDR3 is 13 amino acids.

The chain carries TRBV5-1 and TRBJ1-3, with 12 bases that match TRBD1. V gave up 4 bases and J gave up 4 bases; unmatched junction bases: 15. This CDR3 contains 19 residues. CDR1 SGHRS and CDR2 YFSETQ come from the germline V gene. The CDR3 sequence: CASSGTGGSFVGSGNTIYF. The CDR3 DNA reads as TGCGCCAGCAGCGGGACAGGGGGCAGTTTCGTGGGGTCCGGAAACACCATATATTTT. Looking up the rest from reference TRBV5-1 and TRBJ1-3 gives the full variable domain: KAGVTQTPRYLIKTRGQQVTLSCSPISGHRSVSWYQQTPGQGLQFLFEYFSETQRNKGNFPGRFSGRQFSNSRSEMNVSTLELGDSALYLCASSGTGGSFVGSGNTIYFGEGSWLTVV.

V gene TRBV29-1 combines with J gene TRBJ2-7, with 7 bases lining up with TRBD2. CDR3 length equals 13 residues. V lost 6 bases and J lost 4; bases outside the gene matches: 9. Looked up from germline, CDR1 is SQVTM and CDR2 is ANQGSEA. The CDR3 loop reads CSVASGHFYEQYF. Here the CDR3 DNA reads TGCAGCGTAGCTAGCGGACACTTTTACGAGCAGTACTTC.